The T cell receptor (beta chain) described here comes from a study of cytomegalovirus exposure and HLA in healthy donors. Study details: Per a later analysis, the 550 to 850 first-cohort and over 90 validation repertoires shared one platform. General study findings and limits: Subsequent analysis revealed that first-cohort TCR clusters tended to co-occur in the approximately 120 validation repertoires.

It was the roughly 130-subject validation cohort, separate from the approximately 700-subject first cohort, to which the donors belonged. About this clone itself: Antigen: not known.

Only in-frame clones appear in the TCRdb table, and some are missing; sequencing was by immunoSEQ multiplex PCR. The sample consists of hundreds of thousands of clones, roughly 83% of them appearing once. This CDR3 is 15 amino acids long. Germline loops: CDR1 MGHDK, CDR2 SYGVNS. The V segment lost 5 bases and the J segment 2 bases; nucleotides outside the gene matches: 6. Sequenced: PBMCs. The origin of this receptor is a woman aged 18-35 years in good health and CMV-seronegative. The genes are TRBV25-1 and TRBJ2-1, with 7 bases lining up with TRBD2. CDR3 protein: CASSKLAGAYNEQFF. In DNA, the CDR3 is TGTGCCAGCAGTAAGTTAGCGGGCGCCTACAATGAGCAGTTCTTC.